This is a list of T cell receptor beta chains from one sample in a study of T cell repertoires in cytomegalovirus infection. These receptors lack a known antigen. In TCRdb, the reads were re-called with MiXCR into one record per CDR3 protein. Among hundreds of thousands of distinct CDR3 sequences, about 39% were seen once, and the ten largest hold roughly two fifths. This material consisted of cultured PBMCs, taken from culture after CMV antigen stimulation. Receptors originate from a human donor in good health (CMV status not recorded). Some clones in this sample may be carry-over from other donors' samples. Each CDR3 is given with its conserved first and last residue. A D gene is named only where the DNA matches it firmly. Clone size appears in some rows only: once, few, many, or a class for an expanded clone.

d_call,v_call,clone_size,j_call,cdr3_aa,cdr3_nt
TRBD2,TRBV7-6,.,TRBJ2-7,CASSPASGENQQYF,TGTGCCAGCAGCCCGGCTAGCGGGGAGAACCAGCAGTACTTC
.,TRBV20-1,.,TRBJ2-7,CSAETGTRTYEQYF,TGCAGTGCCGAGACGGGGACCAGGACCTACGAGCAGTACTTC
.,TRBV7-6,.,TRBJ1-5,CACDQPQHF,TGTGCCTGCGATCAGCCCCAGCATTTT
.,TRBV4-1,.,TRBJ2-4,CASSQLSKAKNIQYF,TGCGCCAGCAGCCAACTGAGTAAGGCCAAAAACATTCAGTACTTC
.,TRBV7-6,.,TRBJ1-1,CASSLAYGRDTEAFF,TGTGCCAGCAGCTTAGCGTACGGTAGGGACACTGAAGCTTTCTTT
TRBD1,TRBV7-2,.,TRBJ1-1,CASSYRGEAFF,TGTGCCAGCAGCTACAGGGGTGAAGCTTTCTTT
TRBD2,TRBV5-4,.,TRBJ2-7,CASSFNSGSYEQYF,TGTGCCAGCAGCTTCAATAGCGGGAGCTACGAGCAGTACTTC
TRBD1,TRBV9,few,TRBJ1-2,CASSVEGQGYGYTF,TGTGCCAGCAGCGTAGAGGGACAGGGGTATGGCTACACCTTC
.,TRBV25-1,.,TRBJ1-2,CASSEEDRLYGYTF,TGTGCCAGCAGTGAAGAGGACAGACTCTATGGCTACACCTTC
.,TRBV2,.,TRBJ1-3,CASSQVGGNTIYF,TGTGCCAGCAGTCAGGTCGGAGGAAACACCATATATTTT
TRBD2,TRBV12-3/TRBV12-4,.,TRBJ2-3,CASTWGTSGDSTDTQYF,TGTGCCAGCACCTGGGGGACTAGCGGGGATAGCACAGATACGCAGTATTTT
.,TRBV6-8,.,TRBJ1-1,CASNGGANTEAFF,TGTGCCAGCAATGGGGGGGCGAACACTGAAGCTTTCTTT
.,TRBV27,.,TRBJ1-4,CASRSTVLATNEKLFF,TGTGCCAGCAGATCGACAGTACTAGCAACTAATGAAAAACTGTTTTTT
TRBD2,TRBV12-3/TRBV12-4,.,TRBJ2-5,CASSRGAGRETQYF,TGTGCCAGCAGTCGGGGAGCGGGAAGAGAGACCCAGTACTTC
.,TRBV20-1,.,TRBJ1-2,CSALPGGADYGYTF,TGCAGTGCTTTGCCCGGGGGCGCGGACTATGGCTACACCTTC
TRBD2,TRBV4-1,.,TRBJ2-7,CASSQGLALEQYF,TGCGCCAGCAGCCAAGGACTAGCGCTCGAGCAGTACTTC
TRBD2,TRBV6-1,.,TRBJ2-7,CASSEGGYGEGSYEQYF,TGTGCCAGCAGTGAGGGAGGGTACGGAGAGGGAAGCTACGAGCAGTACTTC
.,TRBV11-2,.,TRBJ2-5,CASSLYRDGNQETQYF,TGTGCCAGCAGCTTATATAGGGACGGCAACCAAGAGACCCAGTACTTC
.,TRBV19,.,TRBJ2-3,CASSPKTASTDTQYF,TGTGCCAGTAGTCCAAAGACAGCTTCCACAGATACGCAGTATTTT
TRBD1,TRBV7-6,.,TRBJ2-2,CASSSQGVTGELFF,TGTGCCAGCAGCTCACAGGGGGTTACCGGGGAGCTGTTTTTT
TRBD2,TRBV9,.,TRBJ2-3,CASSSPKGSGSTDTQYF,TGTGCCAGCAGCTCCCCGAAGGGTAGCGGGAGCACAGATACGCAGTATTTT
.,TRBV6-2/TRBV6-3,.,TRBJ1-1,CASSYRTTEAFF,TGTGCCAGCAGTTACAGGACCACTGAAGCTTTCTTT
.,TRBV12-5,few,TRBJ1-4,CASGPVPGATNEKLFF,TGTGCTAGTGGTCCCGTCCCGGGTGCAACTAATGAAAAACTGTTTTTT
.,TRBV7-8,.,TRBJ1-6,CASSLDTSYNSPLHF,TGTGCCAGCAGCTTAGACACCTCCTATAATTCACCCCTCCACTTT
TRBD2,TRBV27,.,TRBJ2-5,CASSRTSGVETQYF,TGTGCCAGCAGTAGGACTAGCGGGGTTGAGACCCAGTACTTC
.,TRBV29-1,.,TRBJ2-7,CSVVEPGYEQYF,TGCAGCGTTGTGGAGCCCGGCTACGAGCAGTACTTC
TRBD1,TRBV10-3,.,TRBJ2-2,CAIRPTGYTGELFF,TGTGCCATCAGACCGACAGGGTATACCGGGGAGCTGTTTTTT
.,TRBV24-1,.,TRBJ2-1,CATSDTDEQFF,TGTGCCACCAGTGATACGGATGAGCAGTTCTTC
TRBD1,TRBV7-2,.,TRBJ1-2,CASSLGGGGAYGYTF,TGTGCCAGCAGCTTAGGAGGGGGCGGTGCCTATGGCTACACCTTC
TRBD1,TRBV12-3/TRBV12-4,.,TRBJ2-2,CASRQGAGTGELFF,TGTGCCAGCAGACAGGGGGCGGGCACCGGGGAGCTGTTTTTT
TRBD1,TRBV4-3,.,TRBJ2-3,CASSLLTGGDPTDTQYF,TGCGCCAGCAGCCTTCTTACAGGGGGTGACCCCACAGATACGCAGTATTTT
TRBD1,TRBV6-2/TRBV6-3,.,TRBJ1-5,CASRPGQSNQPQHF,TGTGCCAGCAGACCGGGACAGAGCAATCAGCCCCAGCATTTT
TRBD1,TRBV7-6,.,TRBJ2-1,CASSMGTVYNEQFF,TGTGCCAGCAGCATGGGGACAGTTTACAATGAGCAGTTCTTC
.,TRBV7-9,.,TRBJ2-7,CASSIDGSYEQYF,TGTGCCAGCAGCATAGACGGGTCCTACGAGCAGTACTTC
.,TRBV12-3/TRBV12-4,few,TRBJ2-7,CASSFGTTVDEQYF,TGTGCCAGCAGTTTTGGGACCACGGTAGACGAGCAGTACTTC
TRBD1,TRBV7-6,few,TRBJ2-1,CASSRRQGFSYNEQFF,TGTGCCAGCAGCCGGAGACAGGGGTTCTCCTACAATGAGCAGTTCTTC
.,TRBV7-9,.,TRBJ2-7,CASSHRDINSYEQYF,TGTGCCAGCAGCCACAGGGATATAAACTCCTACGAGCAGTACTTC
TRBD1,TRBV12-3/TRBV12-4,.,TRBJ2-3,CASSAGTGGTDTQYF,TGTGCCAGCAGTGCCGGGACAGGGGGAACAGATACGCAGTATTTT
.,TRBV7-2,many,TRBJ2-1,CASSYYTLTLGGRDEQFF,TGTGCCAGCAGCTACTATACGCTGACTTTAGGGGGAAGGGATGAGCAGTTCTTC
.,TRBV6-2/TRBV6-3,.,TRBJ2-1,CASSYREPYNEQFF,TGTGCCAGCAGTTACCGGGAGCCGTACAATGAGCAGTTCTTC
.,TRBV7-6,.,TRBJ2-1,CASSLGAAAYNEQFF,TGTGCCAGCAGCTTGGGGGCCGCAGCCTACAATGAGCAGTTCTTC
TRBD1,TRBV7-9,.,TRBJ2-3,CASSPGQTVRDTQYF,TGTGCCAGCAGCCCGGGACAGACAGTGAGAGATACGCAGTATTTT
TRBD2,TRBV10-3,few,TRBJ2-3,CAISALSGGTDTQYF,TGTGCCATCAGTGCGCTTAGCGGGGGCACAGATACGCAGTATTTT
TRBD2,TRBV4-1,.,TRBJ2-4,CASSPGGSGRGWGKNIQYF,TGCGCCAGCAGCCCTGGGGGTAGCGGGAGGGGGTGGGGCAAAAACATTCAGTACTTC
.,TRBV7-2,few,TRBJ2-7,CASSLEVFVEQYF,TGTGCCAGCAGCTTAGAGGTTTTTGTCGAGCAGTACTTC
.,TRBV4-3,.,TRBJ2-7,CASSQPMGNSPYEQYF,TGCGCCAGCAGCCAGCCGATGGGTAATTCACCCTACGAGCAGTACTTC
.,TRBV7-9,.,TRBJ1-4,CASSLETVEKLFF,TGTGCCAGCAGCTTAGAAACAGTAGAAAAACTGTTTTTT
.,TRBV7-2,few,TRBJ2-1,CASSPTGVRGYNEQFF,TGTGCCAGCAGCCCCACGGGGGTGAGGGGGTACAATGAGCAGTTCTTC
.,TRBV5-1,.,TRBJ2-7,CASSPLGTAPYEQYF,TGCGCCAGCAGCCCCCTCGGGACCGCGCCCTACGAGCAGTACTTC
.,TRBV7-2,.,TRBJ2-7,CASSRKWGDEQYF,TGTGCCAGCAGCCGTAAGTGGGGAGACGAGCAGTACTTC
TRBD2,TRBV7-8,.,TRBJ2-2,CANSGVAGEELFF,TGTGCCAACAGCGGAGTGGCGGGGGAGGAGCTGTTTTTT
.,TRBV7-2,.,TRBJ1-5,CASSFRTSSNQPQHF,TGTGCCAGCAGCTTCCGGACAAGTAGCAATCAGCCCCAGCATTTT
.,TRBV12-3/TRBV12-4,few,TRBJ2-1,CASSFLHEQFF,TGTGCCAGCAGTTTTCTTCATGAGCAGTTCTTC
.,TRBV11-2,.,TRBJ1-2,CASSFGGQNYGYTF,TGTGCCAGCAGCTTTGGGGGACAAAACTATGGCTACACCTTC
.,TRBV6-1,few,TRBJ2-5,CASSPRDGRETQYF,TGTGCCAGCAGTCCTCGGGATGGGAGGGAGACCCAGTACTTC
.,TRBV4-2,.,TRBJ1-1,CASSQDRQGREAFF,TGTGCCAGCAGCCAAGATCGGCAGGGACGTGAAGCTTTCTTT
TRBD1,TRBV6-5,.,TRBJ1-5,CASSPTGEVQPQHF,TGTGCCAGCAGCCCAACAGGGGAGGTTCAGCCCCAGCATTTT